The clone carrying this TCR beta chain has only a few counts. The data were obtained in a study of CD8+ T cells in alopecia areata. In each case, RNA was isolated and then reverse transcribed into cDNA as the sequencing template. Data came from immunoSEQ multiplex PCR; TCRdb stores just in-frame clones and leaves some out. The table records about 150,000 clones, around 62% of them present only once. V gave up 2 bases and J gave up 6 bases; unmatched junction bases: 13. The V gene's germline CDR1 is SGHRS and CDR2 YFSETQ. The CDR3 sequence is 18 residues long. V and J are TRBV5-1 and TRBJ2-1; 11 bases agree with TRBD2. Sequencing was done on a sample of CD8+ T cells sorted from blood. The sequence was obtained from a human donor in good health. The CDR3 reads CASSFLRLGLAAPNEQFF. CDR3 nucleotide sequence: TGCGCCAGCAGCTTCCTACGATTGGGACTAGCGGCCCCCAATGAGCAGTTCTTC. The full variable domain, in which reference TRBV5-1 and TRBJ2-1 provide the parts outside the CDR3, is KAGVTQTPRYLIKTRGQQVTLSCSPISGHRSVSWYQQTPGQGLQFLFEYFSETQRNKGNFPGRFSGRQFSNSRSEMNVSTLELGDSALYLCASSFLRLGLAAPNEQFFGPGTRLTVL.